The T cell receptor (beta chain) described here comes from a study of PD-1 blockade in classical Hodgkin lymphoma. Whole-study results and caveats: TCR diversity in CD4+, not CD8+, cells rose significantly by C4D1. Complete responders showed a baseline diversity that resembled the diversity of newly diagnosed patients.

TCRdb keeps only in-frame clones here, not all; method: immunoSEQ multiplex PCR. The sample holds about 150,000 clones; about four fifths are singletons and the top ten take approximately 9.6%. Relapse after autologous stem cell transplantation occurred in every patient, and brentuximab vedotin exposure varied. Patients reached a best response of complete response, partial response or progressive disease. About this clone itself: The antigen is undetermined.

V was cut by 6 bases and J by 6 bases, with 9 bases left in between. CDR1 and CDR2 (germline): SNHLY, FYNNEI. This CDR3 has 12 residues. The sample was peripheral blood mononuclear cells (PBMCs), taken before the second cycle of nivolumab. The chain employs TRBV2 and TRBJ2-1; D is uncertain. The source of this sequence is a human donor with classical Hodgkin lymphoma. CDR3 region: CASRGFGNEQFF. The DNA of the CDR3 is TGTGCCAGCAGGGGGTTCGGCAATGAGCAGTTCTTC.